The table lists the clone carrying this TCR beta chain with a few counts. Its antigen is undetermined. This sample was included in a study of naive and memory T cell subsets. Two oligonucleotides, mixed equimolar, formed the beta constant-region primer covering TRBC1 and TRBC2. Nested alpha and beta constant-region primers with the SP2 primer drove four PCR rounds on ligated cDNA. A single record per CDR3 protein comes from TCRdb applying MiXCR to the UMI-ligation and nested PCR reads. The table includes 99,000 or so distinct CDR3 sequences, about 15% detected once. Per germline, CDR1 PRHDT and CDR2 FYEKMQ (reference sequence). J was trimmed by 8 bases and V by 4 bases; bases with no gene match: 7. The CDR3 is 14 amino acids. Cells stained for CD3, CD4, CD8, CD45RA and CD27 were sorted into four subsets. Overall study findings and caveats: Over 85% of naive TCR sequences appeared only once, unlike memory subsets. A few larger clonotypes appeared in naive repertoires, especially CD8, possibly memory cells re-expressing CD45RA.

The clonotype originates from a human donor in good health. Sequences were obtained from naive CD8+ T cells from blood. This chain connects TRBV13 to TRBJ2-1; 8 bases line up with TRBD2. The CDR3 here is CASSYRGGPDEQFF. CDR3 nucleotide sequence: TGTGCCAGCAGCTACCGGGGGGGCCCCGATGAGCAGTTCTTC.